A selection of T cell receptor beta chains follows, all from one sample in a study of blood T cell repertoires in COVID-19. Generated by immunoSEQ multiplex PCR, the TCRdb table keeps only in-frame clones and is missing some. The data show over 130,000 clones, roughly 87% seen once. Source material: peripheral blood. These receptors came from an older woman with active or convalescent COVID-19. The CDR3 runs from the conserved cysteine through the conserved F or W. D genes are given only for firm matches.

TRBD1 | TRBV11-2 | CASRRDRESYEQYF
- | TRBV19 | CASRHVDTDTQYF
TRBD1 | TRBV5-1 | CASSQGQLYGYTF
- | TRBV15 | CATSSAQHRGGNSPLHF
TRBD1 | TRBV19 | CASSIRQGWTEAFF
- | TRBV7-9 | CASSFQGPPGELFF
TRBD1 | TRBV6-5 | CASSQAGQAGGEAFF
TRBD1 | TRBV11-2 | CASSPGQENTEAFF
TRBD1 | TRBV27 | CASSFGQGGDTEAFF
- | TRBV7-8 | CASSLGTTETQYF
TRBD1 | TRBV7-2 | CASSTPGTGIYGYTF
- | TRBV5-6 | CASSFFDRTYEQYF
- | TRBV7-9 | CASSRDLQNTEAFF
- | TRBV6-6 | CASSYGQSGYGYTF
- | TRBV25-1 | CASSAAQASGELFF